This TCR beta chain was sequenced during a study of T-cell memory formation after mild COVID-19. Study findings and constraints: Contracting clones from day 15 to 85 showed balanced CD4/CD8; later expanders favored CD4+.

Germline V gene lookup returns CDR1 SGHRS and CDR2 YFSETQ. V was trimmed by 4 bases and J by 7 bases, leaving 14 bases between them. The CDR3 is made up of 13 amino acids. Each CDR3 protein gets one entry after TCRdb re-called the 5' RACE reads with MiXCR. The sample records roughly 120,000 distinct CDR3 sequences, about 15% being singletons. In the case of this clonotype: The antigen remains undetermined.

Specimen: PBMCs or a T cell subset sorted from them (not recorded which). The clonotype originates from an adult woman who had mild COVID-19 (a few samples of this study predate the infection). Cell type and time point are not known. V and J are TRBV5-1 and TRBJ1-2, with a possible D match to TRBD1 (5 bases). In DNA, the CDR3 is TGCGCCAGCAGCAGGGACCCAGATCGTGGCTACACCTTC. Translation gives CASSRDPDRGYTF. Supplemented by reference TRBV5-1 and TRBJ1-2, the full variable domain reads KAGVTQTPRYLIKTRGQQVTLSCSPISGHRSVSWYQQTPGQGLQFLFEYFSETQRNKGNFPGRFSGRQFSNSRSEMNVSTLELGDSALYLCASSRDPDRGYTFGSGTRLTVV.